The rows below give T cell receptor beta chains drawn from one sample of a study of cytotoxic CD8 clonotypes in ibrutinib-treated CLL. Produced via immunoSEQ multiplex PCR; TCRdb's table is partial and in-frame only. The sample lists roughly 160,000 clones, about 84% occurring once. The input for sequencing was PBMCs, taken after 24 months of ibrutinib treatment. These receptors were taken from a human donor with chronic lymphocytic leukemia. The CDR3 runs from the conserved cysteine through the conserved F or W. The D gene is left open where the match is weak. Clone size is stated in some rows and not others, as once, few, many or a class when expanded.

len: 13
abundance: -
d_gene: TRBD1
j_gene: TRBJ1-2
v_gene: TRBV5-1
CDR3nt: TGCGCCAGCAGGGGGACAGTGAACTATGGCTACACCTTC
CDR3aa: CASRGTVNYGYTF

len: 13
abundance: -
d_gene: -
j_gene: TRBJ1-2
v_gene: TRBV18
CDR3nt: TGTGCCAGCTCACCGATTTCACGTTATGGCTACACCTTC
CDR3aa: CASSPISRYGYTF

len: 14
abundance: -
d_gene: -
j_gene: TRBJ2-1
v_gene: TRBV7-3
CDR3nt: TGTGCCAGCAGCCGAGGGGGGATAGCAGGTGAGCAGTTCTTC
CDR3aa: CASSRGGIAGEQFF

len: 13
abundance: -
d_gene: -
j_gene: TRBJ1-5
v_gene: TRBV29-1
CDR3nt: TGCAGCGTTGCATTCGTGGAAAATCAGCCCCAGCATTTT
CDR3aa: CSVAFVENQPQHF

len: 14
abundance: -
d_gene: -
j_gene: TRBJ2-2
v_gene: TRBV9
CDR3nt: TGTGCCAGCAGCAATATACCGGGCACCGGGGAGCTGTTTTTT
CDR3aa: CASSNIPGTGELFF

len: 13
abundance: -
d_gene: TRBD1
j_gene: TRBJ1-2
v_gene: TRBV27
CDR3nt: TGTGCCAGCAGTTACAGGGGGATCTATGGCTACACCTTC
CDR3aa: CASSYRGIYGYTF

len: 17
abundance: -
d_gene: TRBD1
j_gene: TRBJ1-5
v_gene: TRBV5-1
CDR3nt: TGCGCCAGCAGCTTCACAGGGGGCACGGATAGCAATCAGCCCCAGCATTTT
CDR3aa: CASSFTGGTDSNQPQHF

len: 15
abundance: -
d_gene: TRBD1
j_gene: TRBJ1-3
v_gene: TRBV5-1
CDR3nt: TGCGCCAGCAGCCAAGACAGGGGAAGTGGAAACACCATATATTTT
CDR3aa: CASSQDRGSGNTIYF

len: 14
abundance: -
d_gene: -
j_gene: TRBJ2-5
v_gene: TRBV5-6
CDR3nt: TGTGCCAGCAGCTTGGGACAGCTCCAAGAGACCCAGTACTTC
CDR3aa: CASSLGQLQETQYF

len: 13
abundance: -
d_gene: -
j_gene: TRBJ1-1
v_gene: TRBV5-1
CDR3nt: TGCGCCAGTAGCAGGGTCCCAAACACTGAAGCTTTCTTT
CDR3aa: CASSRVPNTEAFF

len: 13
abundance: -
d_gene: TRBD1
j_gene: TRBJ1-5
v_gene: TRBV18
CDR3nt: TGTGCCAGCTACAGGGGGCCGAATCAGCCCCAGCATTTT
CDR3aa: CASYRGPNQPQHF

len: 15
abundance: few
d_gene: TRBD1
j_gene: TRBJ2-7
v_gene: TRBV28
CDR3nt: TGTGCCAGCAGCCCTTGGGACAGGGGCCTCTACGAGCAGTACTTC
CDR3aa: CASSPWDRGLYEQYF

len: 15
abundance: -
d_gene: -
j_gene: TRBJ1-2
v_gene: TRBV5-4
CDR3nt: TGTGCCAGCAGCTTGTCAACACTAGCTAACTATGGCTACACCTTC
CDR3aa: CASSLSTLANYGYTF

len: 15
abundance: -
d_gene: TRBD1
j_gene: TRBJ2-2
v_gene: TRBV2
CDR3nt: TGTGCCAGCAGTGAGGAACAGGGGAGTCCCGGGGAGCTGTTTTTT
CDR3aa: CASSEEQGSPGELFF

len: 14
abundance: -
d_gene: TRBD1
j_gene: TRBJ2-3
v_gene: TRBV5-1
CDR3nt: TGCGCCAGTACGACAGGGTGGAGCACAGATACGCAGTATTTT
CDR3aa: CASTTGWSTDTQYF

len: 15
abundance: -
d_gene: -
j_gene: TRBJ1-2
v_gene: TRBV7-7
CDR3nt: TGCGCCAGCAGCCAAACGGACACAGCTAACTATGGCTACACCTTC
CDR3aa: CASSQTDTANYGYTF

len: 13
abundance: -
d_gene: TRBD1
j_gene: TRBJ1-1
v_gene: TRBV7-3
CDR3nt: TGTGCCAGCAGCTTAGGGACAGGGGGTGAAGCTTTCTTT
CDR3aa: CASSLGTGGEAFF

len: 14
abundance: -
d_gene: -
j_gene: TRBJ2-7
v_gene: TRBV19
CDR3nt: TGTGCCAGTAGTCTCACGGGGTTGGGGGACGAGCAGTACTTC
CDR3aa: CASSLTGLGDEQYF

len: 14
abundance: -
d_gene: -
j_gene: TRBJ2-2
v_gene: TRBV7-6
CDR3nt: TGTGCCAGCCGCGAGGTGGGCAACACCGGGGAGCTGTTTTTT
CDR3aa: CASREVGNTGELFF

len: 14
abundance: -
d_gene: -
j_gene: TRBJ1-1
v_gene: TRBV5-6
CDR3nt: TGTGCCAGCAGCATAAGACAGATTTACACTGAAGCTTTCTTT
CDR3aa: CASSIRQIYTEAFF

len: 13
abundance: few
d_gene: -
j_gene: TRBJ1-1
v_gene: TRBV5-6
CDR3nt: TGTGCCAGCAGCCAAAGGGTAAGCACTGAAGCTTTCTTT
CDR3aa: CASSQRVSTEAFF

len: 14
abundance: -
d_gene: -
j_gene: TRBJ2-1
v_gene: TRBV27
CDR3nt: TGTGCCAGCAGTTTTGTAGGGCGTATCGATGAGCAGTTCTTC
CDR3aa: CASSFVGRIDEQFF

len: 15
abundance: -
d_gene: -
j_gene: TRBJ2-7
v_gene: TRBV27
CDR3nt: TGTGCCAGCAGTTTATCGGCGGGCTTCTTCTACGAGCAGTACTTC
CDR3aa: CASSLSAGFFYEQYF

len: 16
abundance: -
d_gene: -
j_gene: TRBJ1-1
v_gene: TRBV5-4
CDR3nt: TGTGCCAGCAGCAACGACAGGTACCGGCTCTATACTGAAGCTTTCTTT
CDR3aa: CASSNDRYRLYTEAFF

len: 15
abundance: -
d_gene: -
j_gene: TRBJ1-2
v_gene: TRBV4-3
CDR3nt: TGCGCCAGCAGCCAAGATTCCTACAGGGTTGACGGCTACACCTTC
CDR3aa: CASSQDSYRVDGYTF

len: 14
abundance: -
d_gene: -
j_gene: TRBJ1-1
v_gene: TRBV12-5
CDR3nt: TGTGCTAGTCGATCGGGGGGTGTGAACACTGAAGCTTTCTTT
CDR3aa: CASRSGGVNTEAFF

len: 17
abundance: -
d_gene: -
j_gene: TRBJ2-1
v_gene: TRBV7-2
CDR3nt: TGTGCCAGCAGCTTCACCCCTTTCGGGACCTCCCGCAATGAGCAGTTCTTC
CDR3aa: CASSFTPFGTSRNEQFF

len: 16
abundance: -
d_gene: TRBD1
j_gene: TRBJ1-2
v_gene: TRBV9
CDR3nt: TGTGCCAGCAGCGTAGGGGCGGACAGGGAGAGTGGTGGCTACACCTTC
CDR3aa: CASSVGADRESGGYTF

len: 15
abundance: -
d_gene: -
j_gene: TRBJ2-1
v_gene: TRBV5-6
CDR3nt: TGTGCCAGCAGCTTAAGGGGTTCGGGATCGAATGAGCAGTTCTTC
CDR3aa: CASSLRGSGSNEQFF

len: 14
abundance: -
d_gene: TRBD1
j_gene: TRBJ2-7
v_gene: TRBV5-4
CDR3nt: TGTGCCAGCAGCGGGAGACAGGGGTCCTACGAGCAGTACTTC
CDR3aa: CASSGRQGSYEQYF

len: 16
abundance: -
d_gene: TRBD1
j_gene: TRBJ2-7
v_gene: TRBV2
CDR3nt: TGTGCCAGCAGTGATTCCGGGACAGGGGGCGCGTACGAGCAGTACTTC
CDR3aa: CASSDSGTGGAYEQYF

len: 15
abundance: -
d_gene: -
j_gene: TRBJ1-3
v_gene: TRBV28
CDR3nt: TGTGCCAGCAGTCCCCGACATTACTCTGGAAACACCATATATTTT
CDR3aa: CASSPRHYSGNTIYF

len: 17
abundance: -
d_gene: -
j_gene: TRBJ1-5
v_gene: TRBV28
CDR3nt: TGTGCCACCCGGCCGACCGCGGGAGCTCATAGCAATCAGCCCCAGCATTTT
CDR3aa: CATRPTAGAHSNQPQHF

len: 14
abundance: -
d_gene: TRBD1
j_gene: TRBJ2-7
v_gene: TRBV10-3
CDR3nt: TGTGCCATCAGTGCTGGACAGGTTCGAAACGAGCAGTACTTC
CDR3aa: CAISAGQVRNEQYF

len: 18
abundance: -
d_gene: -
j_gene: TRBJ2-6
v_gene: TRBV28
CDR3nt: TGTGCCAGCAGTCTTGGTGAGGGTCAAGGCCCTGGGGCCAACGTCCTGACTTTC
CDR3aa: CASSLGEGQGPGANVLTF

len: 14
abundance: -
d_gene: -
j_gene: TRBJ1-2
v_gene: TRBV5-1
CDR3nt: TGCGCCAGCAGCTTGGGGGGCGTAAACTATGGCTACACCTTC
CDR3aa: CASSLGGVNYGYTF

len: 15
abundance: -
d_gene: -
j_gene: TRBJ1-2
v_gene: TRBV29-1
CDR3nt: TGCAGCGTTGAAGATCGAGGAGGAGCTAACTATGGCTACACCTTC
CDR3aa: CSVEDRGGANYGYTF

len: 14
abundance: -
d_gene: TRBD2
j_gene: TRBJ2-5
v_gene: TRBV29-1
CDR3nt: TGCAGCGTTTTCCTAGCGGGAGGAGAAGAGGCCCAGTACTTC
CDR3aa: CSVFLAGGEEAQYF